The source of this T cell receptor (beta chain) is a study of T cell repertoires in cytomegalovirus infection. TCRdb independently ran MiXCR on the reads; one entry per CDR3 protein. The repertoire holds some 220,000 distinct CDR3 sequences, with 9% to 15% as singletons. Study-wide points: Within the response measured ex vivo, HLA-C-restricted CMV-specific TCR beta clonotypes were dominant.

This clonotype was seen only a few times. What it recognizes is unknown. Germline CDR1 and CDR2: LNHDA and SQIVND (reference sequence). The V end was cut by 2 bases, the J end by 3 bases, with 13 bases between. The CDR3 covers 15 residues. The receptor was derived from a human donor in good health (CMV status not recorded). Some clones in this sample may be carry-over from other donors' samples. The sample comprised PBMCs. The rearrangement joins TRBV19 to TRBJ1-2; D may be TRBD1 (6 bases). The CDR3 loop is CASSIQQGGDYGYTF. DNA of the CDR3: TGTGCCAGTAGTATACAACAGGGCGGGGACTATGGCTACACCTTC.